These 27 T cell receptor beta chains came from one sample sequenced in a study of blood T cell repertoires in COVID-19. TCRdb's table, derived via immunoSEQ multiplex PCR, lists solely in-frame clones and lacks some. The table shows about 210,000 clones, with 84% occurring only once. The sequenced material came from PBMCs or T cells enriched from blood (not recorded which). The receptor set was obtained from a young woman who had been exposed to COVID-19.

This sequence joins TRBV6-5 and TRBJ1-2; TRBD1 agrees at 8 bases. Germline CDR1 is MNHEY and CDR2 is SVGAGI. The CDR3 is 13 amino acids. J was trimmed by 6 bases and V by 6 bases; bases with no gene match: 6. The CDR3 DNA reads TGTGCCAGCAGCCCCACAGGGGGTCATGGCTACACCTTC. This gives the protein CASSPTGGHGYTF.

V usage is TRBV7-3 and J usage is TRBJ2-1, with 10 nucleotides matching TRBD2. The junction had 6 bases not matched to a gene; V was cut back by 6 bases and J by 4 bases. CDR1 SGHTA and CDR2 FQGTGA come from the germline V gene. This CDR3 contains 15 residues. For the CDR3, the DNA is TGTGCCAGCAGACCCAGCGGGGGGGTTTACAATGAGCAGTTCTTC. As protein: CASRPSGGVYNEQFF.

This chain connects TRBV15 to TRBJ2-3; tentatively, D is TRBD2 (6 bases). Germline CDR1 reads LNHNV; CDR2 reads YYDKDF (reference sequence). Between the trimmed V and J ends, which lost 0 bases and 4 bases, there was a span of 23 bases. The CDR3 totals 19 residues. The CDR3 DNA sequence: TGTGCCACCAGCAGAGATATTATAGCTCTGAGGAGGGCCGCAGATACGCAGTATTTT. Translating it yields CATSRDIIALRRAADTQYF. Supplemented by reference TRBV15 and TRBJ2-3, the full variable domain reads DAMVIQNPRYQVTQFGKPVTLSCSQTLNHNVMYWYQQKSSQAPKLLFHYYDKDFNNEADTPDNFQSRRPNTSFCFLDIRSPGLGDTAMYLCATSRDIIALRRAADTQYFGPGTRLTVL.

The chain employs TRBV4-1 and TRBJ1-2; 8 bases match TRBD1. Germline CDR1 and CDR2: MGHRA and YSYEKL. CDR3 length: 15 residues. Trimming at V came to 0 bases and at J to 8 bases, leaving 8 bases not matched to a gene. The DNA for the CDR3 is TGCGCCAGCAGCCAAGATACCAGGGGGCTCTTCGGCTACACCTTC. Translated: CASSQDTRGLFGYTF.

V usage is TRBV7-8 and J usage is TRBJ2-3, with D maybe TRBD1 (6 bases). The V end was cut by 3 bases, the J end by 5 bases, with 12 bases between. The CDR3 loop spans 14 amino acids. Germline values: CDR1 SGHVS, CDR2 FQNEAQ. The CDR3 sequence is CASSFITGKDTQYF. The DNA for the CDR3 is TGTGCCAGCAGCTTTATCACAGGGAAAGATACGCAGTATTTT.

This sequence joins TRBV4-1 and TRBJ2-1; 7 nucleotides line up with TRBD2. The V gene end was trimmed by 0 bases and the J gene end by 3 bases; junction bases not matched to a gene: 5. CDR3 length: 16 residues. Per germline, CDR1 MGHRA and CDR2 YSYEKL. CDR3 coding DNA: TGCGCCAGCAGCCAAGATAGTGGCGGGAGCTACAATGAGCAGTTCTTC. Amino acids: CASSQDSGGSYNEQFF.

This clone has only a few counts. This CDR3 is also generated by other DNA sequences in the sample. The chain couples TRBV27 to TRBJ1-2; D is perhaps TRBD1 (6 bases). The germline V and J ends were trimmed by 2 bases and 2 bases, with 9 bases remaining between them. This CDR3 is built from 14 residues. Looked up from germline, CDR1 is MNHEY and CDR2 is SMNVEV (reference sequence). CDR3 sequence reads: CASSLGGANYGYTF. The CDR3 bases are TGTGCCAGCAGTTTAGGGGGGGCAAACTATGGCTACACCTTC.

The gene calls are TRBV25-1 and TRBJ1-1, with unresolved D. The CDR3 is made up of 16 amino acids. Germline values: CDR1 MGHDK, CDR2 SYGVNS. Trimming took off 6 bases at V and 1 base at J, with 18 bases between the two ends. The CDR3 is CASSSTQRVANTEAFF. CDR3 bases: TGTGCCAGCAGCTCGACACAGAGGGTTGCGAACACTGAAGCTTTCTTT.

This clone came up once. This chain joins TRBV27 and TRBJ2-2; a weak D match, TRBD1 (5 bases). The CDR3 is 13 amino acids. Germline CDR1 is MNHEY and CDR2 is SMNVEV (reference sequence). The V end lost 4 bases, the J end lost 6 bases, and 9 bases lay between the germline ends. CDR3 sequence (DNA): TGTGCCAGCAGTTCAGGGTCACCCGGGGAGCTGTTTTTT. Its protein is CASSSGSPGELFF.

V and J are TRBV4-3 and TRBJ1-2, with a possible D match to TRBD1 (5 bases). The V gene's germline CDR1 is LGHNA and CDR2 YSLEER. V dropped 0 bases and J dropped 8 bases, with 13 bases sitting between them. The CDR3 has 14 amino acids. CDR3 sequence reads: CASSQDLEGRGYTF. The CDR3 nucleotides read TGCGCCAGCAGCCAAGATCTGGAGGGGCGCGGCTACACCTTC.

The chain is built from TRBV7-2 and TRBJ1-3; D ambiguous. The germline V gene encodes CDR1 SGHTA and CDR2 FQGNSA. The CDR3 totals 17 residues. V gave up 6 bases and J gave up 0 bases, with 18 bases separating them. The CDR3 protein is CASRLPFHWYSGNTIYF. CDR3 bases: TGTGCCAGCAGACTCCCCTTTCACTGGTACTCTGGAAACACCATATATTTT.

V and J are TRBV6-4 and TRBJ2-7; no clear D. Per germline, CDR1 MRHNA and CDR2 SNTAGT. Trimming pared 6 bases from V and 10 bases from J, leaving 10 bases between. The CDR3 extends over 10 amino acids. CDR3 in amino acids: CASSIHPQYF. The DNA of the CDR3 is TGTGCCAGCAGCATCCATCCCCAGTACTTC.

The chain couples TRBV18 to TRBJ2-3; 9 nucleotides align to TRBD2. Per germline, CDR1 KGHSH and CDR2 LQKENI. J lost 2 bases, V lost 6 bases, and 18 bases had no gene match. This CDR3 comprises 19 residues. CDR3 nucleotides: TGTGCCAGCTCCGCAGGGACCGGCGGGGGGGGCAAACTCACAGATACGCAGTATTTT. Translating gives CASSAGTGGGGKLTDTQYF.

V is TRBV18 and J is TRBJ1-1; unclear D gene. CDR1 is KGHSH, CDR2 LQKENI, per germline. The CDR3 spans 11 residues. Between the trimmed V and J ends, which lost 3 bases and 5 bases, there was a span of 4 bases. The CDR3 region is CASSPSTEAFF. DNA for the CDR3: TGTGCCAGCTCACCCTCGACTGAAGCTTTCTTT.

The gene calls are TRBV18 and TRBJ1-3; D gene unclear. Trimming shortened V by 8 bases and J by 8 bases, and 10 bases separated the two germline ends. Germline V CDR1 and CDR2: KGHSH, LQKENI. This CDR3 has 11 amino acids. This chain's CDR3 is CASGTEDTIYF. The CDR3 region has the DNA TGTGCCAGCGGCACGGAGGACACCATATATTTT.

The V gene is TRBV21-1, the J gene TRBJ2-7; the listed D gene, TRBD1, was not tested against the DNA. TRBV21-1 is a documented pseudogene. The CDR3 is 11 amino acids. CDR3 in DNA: TGTGCCAGCAGCTCTCGGACAGGGCGAGGCTTC. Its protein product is CASSSRTGRGF.

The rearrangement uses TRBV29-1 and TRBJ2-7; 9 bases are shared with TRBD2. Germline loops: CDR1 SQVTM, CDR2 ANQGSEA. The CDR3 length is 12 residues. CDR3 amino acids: CRKYSGGYEQYF. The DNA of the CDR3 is TGCAGGAAGTATAGCGGGGGATACGAGCAGTACTTC.

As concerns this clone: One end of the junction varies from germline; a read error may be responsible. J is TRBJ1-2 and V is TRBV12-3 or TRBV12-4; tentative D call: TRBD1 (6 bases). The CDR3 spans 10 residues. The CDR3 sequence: CASSRGHLSF. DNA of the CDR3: TGTGCCAGCAGCCGGGGACACCTAAGCTTC.

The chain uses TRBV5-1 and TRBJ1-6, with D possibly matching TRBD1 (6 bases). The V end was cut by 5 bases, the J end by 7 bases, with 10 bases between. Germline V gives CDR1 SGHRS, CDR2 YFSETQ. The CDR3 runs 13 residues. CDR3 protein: CASSSGQNSPLHF. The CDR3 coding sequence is TGCGCCAGCAGTTCCGGACAGAATTCACCCCTCCACTTT.

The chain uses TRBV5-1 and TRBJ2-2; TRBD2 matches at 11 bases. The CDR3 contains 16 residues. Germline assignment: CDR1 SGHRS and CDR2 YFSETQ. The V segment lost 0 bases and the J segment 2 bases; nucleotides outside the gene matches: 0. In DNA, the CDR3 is TGCGCCAGCAGCTTGGGACTAGCGGGAAACACCGGGGAGCTGTTTTTT. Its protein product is CASSLGLAGNTGELFF. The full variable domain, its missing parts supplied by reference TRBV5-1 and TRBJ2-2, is KAGVTQTPRYLIKTRGQQVTLSCSPISGHRSVSWYQQTPGQGLQFLFEYFSETQRNKGNFPGRFSGRQFSNSRSEMNVSTLELGDSALYLCASSLGLAGNTGELFFGEGSRLTVL.

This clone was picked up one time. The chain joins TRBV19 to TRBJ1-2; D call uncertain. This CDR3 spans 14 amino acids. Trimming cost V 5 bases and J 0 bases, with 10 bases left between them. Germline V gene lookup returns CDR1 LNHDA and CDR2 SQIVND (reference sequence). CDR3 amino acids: CASSPHIANYGYTF. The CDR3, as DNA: TGTGCCAGTAGTCCCCATATAGCTAACTATGGCTACACCTTC.

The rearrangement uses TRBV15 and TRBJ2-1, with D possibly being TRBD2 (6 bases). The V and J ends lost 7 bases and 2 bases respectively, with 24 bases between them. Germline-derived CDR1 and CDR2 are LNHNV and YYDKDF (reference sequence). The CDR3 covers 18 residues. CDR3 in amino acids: CATTSGLRGRETYNEQFF. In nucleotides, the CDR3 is TGTGCCACCACCTCGGGGTTAAGAGGCCGGGAGACCTACAATGAGCAGTTCTTC.

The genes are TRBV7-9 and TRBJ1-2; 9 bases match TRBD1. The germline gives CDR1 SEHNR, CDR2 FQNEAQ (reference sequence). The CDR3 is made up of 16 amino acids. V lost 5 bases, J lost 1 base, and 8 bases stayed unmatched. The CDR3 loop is CASSPQTGGFNYGYTF. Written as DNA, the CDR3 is TGTGCCAGCAGCCCTCAAACAGGGGGCTTTAACTATGGCTACACCTTC. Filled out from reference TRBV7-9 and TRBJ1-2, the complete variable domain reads DTGVSQNPRHKITKRGQNVTFRCDPISEHNRLYWYRQTLGQGPEFLTYFQNEAQLEKSRLLSDRFSAERPKGSFSTLEIQRTEQGDSAMYLCASSPQTGGFNYGYTFGSGTRLTVV.

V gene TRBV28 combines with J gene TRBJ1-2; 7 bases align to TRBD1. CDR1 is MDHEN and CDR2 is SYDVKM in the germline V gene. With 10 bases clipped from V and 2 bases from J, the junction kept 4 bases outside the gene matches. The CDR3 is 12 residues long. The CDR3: CATQGENYGYTF. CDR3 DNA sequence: TGTGCCACCCAGGGGGAAAACTATGGCTACACCTTC.

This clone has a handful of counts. The CDR3 here is CASSLEGPGGAGNTEAFF. For the CDR3, the DNA is TGCGCCAGCAGCCTGGAAGGCCCAGGGGGCGCAGGGAACACTGAAGCTTTCTTT. This chain links TRBV5-1 with TRBJ1-1; 8 positions agree with TRBD1. This CDR3 has 18 amino acids. V trimming: 4 bases; J trimming: 1 base; junction bases outside the gene matches: 15. CDR1 and CDR2 from the germline V gene are SGHRS and YFSETQ.

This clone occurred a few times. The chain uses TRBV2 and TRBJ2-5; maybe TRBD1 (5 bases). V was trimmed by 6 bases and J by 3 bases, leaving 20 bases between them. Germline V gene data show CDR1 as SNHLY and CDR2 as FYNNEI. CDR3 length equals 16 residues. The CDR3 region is CASSPPPDTNKETQYF. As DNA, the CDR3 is TGTGCCAGCAGCCCTCCCCCGGACACGAATAAAGAGACCCAGTACTTC.

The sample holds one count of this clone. For the CDR3, the DNA is TGCGCCAGCAGCCAAGATGGTCCTAGCGGGGTTCAGAATGAGCAGTTCTTC. Encoded protein: CASSQDGPSGVQNEQFF. The chain recombines TRBV4-3 with TRBJ2-1; 9 bases line up with TRBD2. The CDR3 spans 17 residues. V shed 0 bases, J shed 7 bases, and the junction held 10 bases outside the gene matches. Germline V CDR1 and CDR2: LGHNA, YSLEER.